This record covers a single T cell receptor (beta chain). The germline gives CDR1 LNHNV, CDR2 YYDKDF (reference sequence). The V end lost 7 bases, the J end lost 2 bases, and 20 bases lay between the germline ends. The CDR3 runs to 16 residues. The data were obtained in a study of T-cell memory formation after mild COVID-19. TCRdb re-analysed the 5' RACE reads in MiXCR, keeping a single row per CDR3 protein. In the table there are around 450,000 distinct CDR3 sequences, around 24% of which are singletons. The sequence derives from an adult woman who had mild COVID-19 (a few samples of this study predate the infection). Cell type and time point are not known. Sequencing input: PBMCs or a T cell subset sorted from them (not recorded which). The chain is built from TRBV15 and TRBJ1-1, with a tentative D call TRBD1 (5 bases). The CDR3 DNA reads as TGTGCCACCATGGATGCAACCGGGGCCCATAACACTGAAGCTTTCTTT. It codes for CATMDATGAHNTEAFF.